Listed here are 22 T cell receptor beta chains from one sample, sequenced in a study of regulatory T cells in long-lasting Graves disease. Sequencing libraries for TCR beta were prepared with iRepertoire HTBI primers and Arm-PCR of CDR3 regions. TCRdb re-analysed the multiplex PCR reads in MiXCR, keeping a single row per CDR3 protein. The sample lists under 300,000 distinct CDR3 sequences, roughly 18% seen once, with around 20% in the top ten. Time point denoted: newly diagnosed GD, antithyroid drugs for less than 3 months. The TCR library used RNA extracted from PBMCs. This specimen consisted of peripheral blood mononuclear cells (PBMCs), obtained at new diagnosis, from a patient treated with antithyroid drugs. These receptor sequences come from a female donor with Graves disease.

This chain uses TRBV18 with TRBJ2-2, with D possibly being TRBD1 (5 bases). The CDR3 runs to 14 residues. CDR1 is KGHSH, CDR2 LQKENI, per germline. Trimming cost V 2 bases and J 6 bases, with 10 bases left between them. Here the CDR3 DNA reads TGTGCCAGCTCACCAATAGGGGAAGCCGGGGAGCTGTTTTTT. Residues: CASSPIGEAGELFF.

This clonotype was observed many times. The CDR3 reads CASRGRGAYNSPLHF. The DNA for the CDR3 is TGTGCCAGCAGGGGCAGGGGGGCCTATAATTCACCCCTCCACTTT. The chain uses TRBV3-1 and TRBJ1-6; 7 nucleotides match TRBD1. CDR1 is LGHDT and CDR2 is YNNKEL in the germline V gene (reference sequence). V was clipped by 6 bases and J by 2 bases; unmatched bases: 4. This CDR3 is 15 amino acids long.

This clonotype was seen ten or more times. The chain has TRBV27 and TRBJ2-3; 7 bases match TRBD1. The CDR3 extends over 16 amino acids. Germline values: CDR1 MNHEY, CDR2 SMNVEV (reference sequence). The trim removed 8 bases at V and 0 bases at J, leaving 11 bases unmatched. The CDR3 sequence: CASGVLGQRSTDTQYF. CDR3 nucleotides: TGTGCCAGCGGCGTGCTGGGACAGCGTAGCACAGATACGCAGTATTTT.

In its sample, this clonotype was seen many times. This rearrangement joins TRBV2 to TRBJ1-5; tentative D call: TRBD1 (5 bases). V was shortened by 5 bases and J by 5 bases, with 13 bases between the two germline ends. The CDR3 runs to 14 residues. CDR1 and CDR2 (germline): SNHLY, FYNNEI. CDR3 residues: CASSFQGFHQPQHF. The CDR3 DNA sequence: TGTGCCAGCAGTTTCCAGGGATTTCATCAGCCCCAGCATTTT.

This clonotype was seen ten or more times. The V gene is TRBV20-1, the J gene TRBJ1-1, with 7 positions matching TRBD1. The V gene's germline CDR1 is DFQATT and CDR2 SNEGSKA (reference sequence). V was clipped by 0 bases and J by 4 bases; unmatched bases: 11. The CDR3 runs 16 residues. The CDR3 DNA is TGCAGTGCTAGAGATAATCGGGGCAGGGGGACCACTGAAGCTTTCTTT. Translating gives CSARDNRGRGTTEAFF.

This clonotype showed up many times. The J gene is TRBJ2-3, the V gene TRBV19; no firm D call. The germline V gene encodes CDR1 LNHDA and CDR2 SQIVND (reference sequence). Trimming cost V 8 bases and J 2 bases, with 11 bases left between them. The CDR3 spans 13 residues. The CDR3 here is CASSTRTTDTQYF. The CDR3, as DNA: TGTGCCAGTTCTACAAGAACCACAGATACGCAGTATTTT.

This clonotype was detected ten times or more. The CDR3 DNA follows: TGTGCCAGCAGCTCTCAGGGTTGGGGAACTTTCTTT. Encoded protein: CASSSQGWGTFF. This chain joins TRBV7-9 and TRBJ1-1; TRBD1 might be the D (5 bases). V was trimmed by 4 bases and J by 12 bases, leaving 15 bases between them. The V gene's germline CDR1 is SEHNR and CDR2 FQNEAQ (reference sequence). This CDR3 is 12 amino acids long.

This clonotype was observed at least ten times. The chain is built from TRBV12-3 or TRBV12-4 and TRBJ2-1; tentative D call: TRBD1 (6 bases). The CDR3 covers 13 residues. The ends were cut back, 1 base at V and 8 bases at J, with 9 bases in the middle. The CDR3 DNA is TGTGCCAGCAGTTTAGTGGGGGCTCATGAGCAGTTCTTC. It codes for CASSLVGAHEQFF.

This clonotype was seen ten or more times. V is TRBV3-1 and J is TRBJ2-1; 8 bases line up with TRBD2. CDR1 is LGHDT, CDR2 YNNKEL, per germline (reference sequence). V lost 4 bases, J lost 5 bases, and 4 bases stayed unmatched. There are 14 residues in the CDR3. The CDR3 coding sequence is TGTGCCAGCAGCCGGACTAGCAGTCACAATGAGCAGTTCTTC. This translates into CASSRTSSHNEQFF.

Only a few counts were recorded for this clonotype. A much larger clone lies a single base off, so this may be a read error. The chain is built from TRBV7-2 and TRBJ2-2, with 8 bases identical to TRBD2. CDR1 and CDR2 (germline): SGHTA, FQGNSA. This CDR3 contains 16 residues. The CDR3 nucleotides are TGTGCCAACAGCTTAGGAGCGGGAGTGAACACCGGGGAGCTGTTTTTT. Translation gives CANSLGAGVNTGELFF.

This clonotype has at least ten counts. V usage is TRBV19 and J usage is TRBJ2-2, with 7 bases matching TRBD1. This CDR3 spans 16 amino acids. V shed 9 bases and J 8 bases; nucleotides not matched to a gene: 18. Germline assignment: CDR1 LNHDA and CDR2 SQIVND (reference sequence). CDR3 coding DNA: TGTGCCAGCAGACGAGGACAGGTGGGGGCACCGGGGGAGCTGTTTTTT. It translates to CASRRGQVGAPGELFF.

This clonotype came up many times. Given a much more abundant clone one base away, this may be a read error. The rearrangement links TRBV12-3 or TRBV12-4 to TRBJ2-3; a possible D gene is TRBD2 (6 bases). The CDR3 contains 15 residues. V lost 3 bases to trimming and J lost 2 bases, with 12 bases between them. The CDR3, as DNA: TGTGCCAGCAGTTTTCCTGGCGGGAACACAGATACGCAGTATTTT. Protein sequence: CASSFPGGNTDTQYF.

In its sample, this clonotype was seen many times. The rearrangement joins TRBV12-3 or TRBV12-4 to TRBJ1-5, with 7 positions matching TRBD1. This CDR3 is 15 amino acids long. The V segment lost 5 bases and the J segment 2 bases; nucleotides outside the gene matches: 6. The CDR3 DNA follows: TGTGCCAGCAGTACCAGGGGGGGGGGCAATCAGCCCCAGCATTTT. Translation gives CASSTRGGGNQPQHF.

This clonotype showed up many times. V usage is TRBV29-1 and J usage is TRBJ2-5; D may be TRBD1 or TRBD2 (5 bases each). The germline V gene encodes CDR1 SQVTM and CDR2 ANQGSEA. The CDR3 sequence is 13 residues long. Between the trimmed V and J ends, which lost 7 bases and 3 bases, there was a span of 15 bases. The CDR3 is CSATPRGEETQYF. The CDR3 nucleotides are TGCAGCGCCACCCCAAGAGGGGAAGAGACCCAGTACTTC.

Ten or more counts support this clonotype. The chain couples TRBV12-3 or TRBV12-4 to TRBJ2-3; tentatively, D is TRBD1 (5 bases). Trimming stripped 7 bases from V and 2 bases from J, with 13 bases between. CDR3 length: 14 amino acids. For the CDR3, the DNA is TGTGCCAGCACCGAGACAGTTTCCACAGATACGCAGTATTTT. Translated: CASTETVSTDTQYF.

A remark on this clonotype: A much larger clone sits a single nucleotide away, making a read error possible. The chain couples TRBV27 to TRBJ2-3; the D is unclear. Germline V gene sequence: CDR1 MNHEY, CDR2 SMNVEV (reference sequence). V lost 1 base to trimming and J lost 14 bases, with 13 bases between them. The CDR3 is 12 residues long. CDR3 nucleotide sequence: TGTGCCAGCAGTTTATATGGCAGGAAATGGTATTTT. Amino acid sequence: CASSLYGRKWYF.

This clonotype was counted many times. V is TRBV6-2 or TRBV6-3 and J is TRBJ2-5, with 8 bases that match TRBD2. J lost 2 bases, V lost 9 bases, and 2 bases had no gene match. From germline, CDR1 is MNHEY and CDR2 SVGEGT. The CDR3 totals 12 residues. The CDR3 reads CASGGGQETQYF. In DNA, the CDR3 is TGTGCCAGTGGCGGGGGGCAAGAGACCCAGTACTTC.

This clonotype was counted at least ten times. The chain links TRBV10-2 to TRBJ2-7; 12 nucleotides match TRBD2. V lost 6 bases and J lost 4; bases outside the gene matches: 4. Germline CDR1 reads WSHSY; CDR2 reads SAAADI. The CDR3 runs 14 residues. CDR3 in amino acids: CASRRTSGTYEQYF. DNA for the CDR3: TGCGCCAGCAGGCGGACTAGCGGGACTTACGAGCAGTACTTC.

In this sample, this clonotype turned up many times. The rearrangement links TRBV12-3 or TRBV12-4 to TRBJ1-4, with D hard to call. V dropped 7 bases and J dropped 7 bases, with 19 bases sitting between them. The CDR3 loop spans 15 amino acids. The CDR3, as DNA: TGTGCCAGCACCTACGGCCCAGGAGGTGGTGAAAAACTGTTTTTT. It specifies CASTYGPGGGEKLFF.

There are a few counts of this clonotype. Here the CDR3 reads CASSRDRFRGYTF. The CDR3 nucleotides are TGTGCCAGCTCAAGGGACAGGTTCCGTGGCTACACCTTC. The V gene is TRBV6-2 or TRBV6-3, the J gene TRBJ1-2; 8 bases fit TRBD1. V shed 8 bases, J shed 7 bases, and the junction held 9 bases outside the gene matches. From germline, CDR1 is MNHEY and CDR2 SVGEGT. The CDR3 length is 13 residues.

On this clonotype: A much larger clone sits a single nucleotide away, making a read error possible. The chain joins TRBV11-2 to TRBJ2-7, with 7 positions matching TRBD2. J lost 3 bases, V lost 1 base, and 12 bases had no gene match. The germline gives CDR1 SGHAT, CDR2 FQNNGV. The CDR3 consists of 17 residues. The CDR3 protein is CASSLAPPGTTLYEQYF. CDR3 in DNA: TGTGCCAGCAGCTTAGCTCCCCCCGGGACTACTCTCTACGAGCAGTACTTC.

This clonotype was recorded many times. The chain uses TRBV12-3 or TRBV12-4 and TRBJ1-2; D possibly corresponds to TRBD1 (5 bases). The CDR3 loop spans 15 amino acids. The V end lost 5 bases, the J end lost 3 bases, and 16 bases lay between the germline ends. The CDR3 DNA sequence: TGTGCCAGCAGTCCCTCCTTCGGGGACGACTATGGCTACACCTTC. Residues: CASSPSFGDDYGYTF.